The next 7 T cell receptor beta chains were all read from a single sample in a study of OX40 agonist ivuxolimab in advanced cancers. Sequencing used immunoSEQ multiplex PCR; TCRdb keeps in-frame clones, though not all of them. In the table there are around 77,000 clones, roughly 92% of which are singletons. The sample here was CD4+ or CD8+ T cells sorted from blood, taken in a trial of the OX40 agonist ivuxolimab. The origin of the receptors is an adult with an advanced solid tumor such as melanoma, head and neck, liver or kidney cancer.

This clone occurred once. Other DNA sequences of this sample code for an identical CDR3. V and J are TRBV28 and TRBJ1-5; weak D call: TRBD1 (6 bases). CDR1 MDHEN and CDR2 SYDVKM come from the germline V gene. The CDR3 runs to 15 residues. Between the trimmed V and J ends, which lost 2 bases and 2 bases, there was a span of 10 bases. The CDR3 reads CASSLRGGGNQPQHF. The CDR3 DNA follows: TGTGCCAGCAGTTTAAGGGGGGGTGGCAATCAGCCCCAGCATTTT.

This clone was recorded once. V usage is TRBV19 and J usage is TRBJ2-1, with 8 bases lining up with TRBD1. CDR3 size: 15 residues. J was trimmed by 7 bases and V by 3 bases; bases with no gene match: 8. The germline CDR1 and CDR2 sequences are LNHDA and SQIVND (reference sequence). The CDR3 spells CASSMPGGATNEQFF. In DNA, the CDR3 is TGTGCCAGTAGTATGCCAGGGGGCGCGACTAATGAGCAGTTCTTC.

In regard to this clone: This may be a read error: a much more frequent sequence differs by one nucleotide. CDR3: CASSLDGEQYF. CDR3 DNA sequence: TGTGCCAGCAGCTTAGACGGCGAGCAGTACTTC. The chain recombines TRBV7-8 with TRBJ2-7; D gene uncertain. Germline lookup yields CDR1 SGHVS and CDR2 FQNEAQ. V was shortened by 1 base and J by 6 bases, with 4 bases between the two germline ends. This CDR3 has 11 amino acids.

V and J are TRBV19 and TRBJ2-2, with 10 positions matching TRBD2. V shed 10 bases, J shed 7 bases, and the junction held 18 bases outside the gene matches. The CDR3 runs to 17 residues. Germline loops: CDR1 LNHDA, CDR2 SQIVND (reference sequence). Here the CDR3 reads CATRTGASGRSGGELFF. The CDR3 bases are TGTGCCACCCGGACGGGAGCTAGCGGGAGATCCGGCGGGGAGCTGTTTTTT.

This chain links TRBV7-2 with TRBJ2-1; TRBD2 aligns across 10 bases. Germline V lookup: CDR1 SGHTA, CDR2 FQGNSA. V lost 1 base and J lost 8; bases outside the gene matches: 8. CDR3 length: 16 amino acids. CDR3 sequence: CASSLVSSGGTDEQFF. The DNA of the CDR3 is TGTGCCAGCAGCTTAGTTTCTAGCGGGGGAACCGATGAGCAGTTCTTC.

This clone was observed once. The chain uses TRBV4-3 and TRBJ1-1; no firm D call. CDR1 is LGHNA, CDR2 YSLEER, per germline. V shed 0 bases and J shed 0 bases, with 11 bases lying between them. This CDR3 is 16 amino acids long. CDR3 sequence (DNA): TGCGCCAGCAGCCAAGAGACACCGTGGATGAACACTGAAGCTTTCTTT. Translation gives CASSQETPWMNTEAFF.

The chain links TRBV4-1 to TRBJ2-1, with D unclear. Germline lookup yields CDR1 MGHRA and CDR2 YSYEKL. CDR3 size: 18 residues. The germline V and J ends were trimmed by 2 bases and 5 bases, with 22 bases remaining between them. DNA for the CDR3: TGCGCCAGCAGCCAAAGTAGGGCTTCTAGTGGACCAAACAATGAGCAGTTCTTC. The encoded protein is CASSQSRASSGPNNEQFF.